The 12 T cell receptor beta chains in this list originate from one sample, sequenced in a study of CD8 T cells in Susac syndrome. RNA totalling about 0.5 to 1 ug underwent reverse transcription with random hexamers. MiXCR, applied by TCRdb to the immunoSEQ multiplex PCR reads, yields one record per CDR3 protein. The sample holds 120,000 or so distinct CDR3 sequences; around 94% are singletons and the top ten take about 0.13%. Material: CD4+ T cells from PBMCs. The receptors here all came from a human donor with multiple sclerosis.

This chain connects TRBV6-2 or TRBV6-3 to TRBJ1-6; D gene unclear. Germline assignment: CDR1 MNHEY and CDR2 SVGEGT. V dropped 5 bases and J dropped 9 bases, with 8 bases sitting between them. This CDR3 is built from 12 residues. This chain's CDR3 is CASSHPGSPLHF. The CDR3 region has the DNA TGTGCCAGCAGTCACCCAGGTTCACCCCTCCACTTT.

CDR3 region: CAWNKGGSYGYTF. For the CDR3, the DNA is TGTGCCTGGAATAAAGGGGGCAGCTATGGCTACACCTTC. This sequence joins TRBV30 and TRBJ1-2; the match to TRBD1 covers 7 bases. The CDR3 runs to 13 residues. V trimming: 4 bases; J trimming: 4 bases; junction bases outside the gene matches: 6. CDR1 and CDR2 (germline): GTSNPN, SVGIG (reference sequence).

This clonotype has just a few counts. The V call is TRBV4-2, the J call TRBJ1-5, with D hard to call. V was cut by 0 bases and J by 1 base, with 1 base left in between. This CDR3 has 13 residues. Germline CDR1 reads LGHNA; CDR2 reads YNFKEQ. The CDR3 sequence is CASSQDSNQPQHF. Written as DNA, the CDR3 is TGTGCCAGCAGCCAAGACAGCAATCAGCCCCAGCATTTT.

The V gene is TRBV11-2, the J gene TRBJ2-5; the D call may be TRBD1 or TRBD2 (5 bases each). Trimming left V 4 bases short and J 2 bases short, with 14 bases between. The germline gives CDR1 SGHAT, CDR2 FQNNGV. CDR3 length: 15 amino acids. The DNA for the CDR3 is TGTGCCAGCAGCTCCCTTTGGGACGGTCAAGAGACCCAGTACTTC. It yields the protein CASSSLWDGQETQYF.

V is TRBV12-3 or TRBV12-4 and J is TRBJ2-1; 10 bases align to TRBD2. This CDR3 region has 11 residues. Trimming at V came to 7 bases and at J to 10 bases, leaving 1 base not matched to a gene. CDR3 region: CASKLAGEQFF. In DNA form, the CDR3 reads TGTGCCAGCAAACTAGCGGGAGAGCAGTTCTTC.

This sequence joins TRBV7-2 and TRBJ1-5, with D unresolved. Trimming left V 3 bases short and J 5 bases short, with 8 bases between. The CDR3 totals 13 residues. Germline CDR1 reads SGHTA; CDR2 reads FQGNSA. CDR3 sequence reads: CASSLQGYQPQHF. For the CDR3, the DNA is TGTGCCAGCAGCTTGCAAGGATATCAGCCCCAGCATTTT.

The chain uses TRBV29-1 and TRBJ2-5, with a possible D match to TRBD2 (7 bases). V lost 4 bases and J lost 1, with 10 bases in between. The germline V gene has CDR1 SQVTM and CDR2 ANQGSEA. The CDR3 extends over 13 amino acids. The chain's CDR3 is CSVGRGAQETQYF. The CDR3 coding sequence is TGCAGCGTTGGACGGGGGGCCCAAGAGACCCAGTACTTC.

The J gene is TRBJ1-2, the V gene TRBV3-1; possible D gene TRBD1, 5 bases. The CDR3 is made up of 14 amino acids. CDR1 is LGHDT, CDR2 YNNKEL, per germline (reference sequence). The V and J ends lost 1 base and 7 bases respectively, with 13 bases between them. CDR3 in amino acids: CASSQGGREGGYTF. The CDR3 nucleotides are TGTGCCAGCAGCCAAGGAGGCAGGGAGGGTGGCTACACCTTC.

The chain employs TRBV7-7 and TRBJ2-2; 10 bases are shared with TRBD2. The V gene end was trimmed by 5 bases and the J gene end by 7 bases; junction bases not matched to a gene: 10. This CDR3 has 16 amino acids. The germline V gene encodes CDR1 SSHAT and CDR2 FNYEAQ (reference sequence). The CDR3 sequence is CASSISGRRFGGELFF. DNA for the CDR3: TGTGCCAGCAGCATTAGCGGGAGGCGGTTTGGCGGGGAGCTGTTTTTT.

This chain links TRBV20-1 with TRBJ2-3; 9 nucleotides match TRBD2. The CDR3 totals 17 residues. Germline loops: CDR1 DFQATT, CDR2 SNEGSKA (reference sequence). V shed 0 bases, J shed 1 base, and the junction held 8 bases outside the gene matches. Here the CDR3 reads CSARDPVAGAGTDTQYF. The CDR3 nucleotides read TGCAGTGCTAGAGATCCGGTAGCGGGGGCCGGCACAGATACGCAGTATTTT.

The chain employs TRBV7-2 and TRBJ2-1; a possible D gene is TRBD2 (6 bases). Germline V gene data show CDR1 as SGHTA and CDR2 as FQGNSA. There are 17 residues in the CDR3. Trimming took off 3 bases at V and 4 bases at J, with 19 bases between the two ends. As DNA, the CDR3 is TGTGCCAGCAGCTTTCCAAAGGGCCTAGCGCAATACAATGAGCAGTTCTTC. Its translation: CASSFPKGLAQYNEQFF.

The V and J genes are TRBV5-4 and TRBJ2-1, with TRBD2 as a possible D gene (7 bases). Germline CDR1 is SGHNT and CDR2 is YYREEE (reference sequence). The length of the CDR3 is 14 residues. V shed 4 bases and J shed 6 bases, with 14 bases lying between them. CDR3 protein: CASSPRGGGNEQFF. DNA for the CDR3: TGTGCCAGCAGCCCCAGGGGAGGGGGCAATGAGCAGTTCTTC.